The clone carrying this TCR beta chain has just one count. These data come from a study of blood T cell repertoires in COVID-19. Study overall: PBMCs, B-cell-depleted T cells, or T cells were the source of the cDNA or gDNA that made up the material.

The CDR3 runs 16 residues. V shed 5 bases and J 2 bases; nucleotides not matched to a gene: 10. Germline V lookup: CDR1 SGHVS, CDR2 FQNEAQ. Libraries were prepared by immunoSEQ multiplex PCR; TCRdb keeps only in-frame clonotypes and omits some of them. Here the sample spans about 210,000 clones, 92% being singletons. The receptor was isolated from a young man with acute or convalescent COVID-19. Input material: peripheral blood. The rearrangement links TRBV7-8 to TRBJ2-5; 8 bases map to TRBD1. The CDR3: CASSRWSGTGQETQYF. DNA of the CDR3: TGTGCCAGCAGCCGATGGTCCGGGACAGGTCAAGAGACCCAGTACTTC. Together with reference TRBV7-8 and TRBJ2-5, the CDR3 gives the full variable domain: GAGVSQSPRYKVAKRGQDVALRCDPISGHVSLFWYQQALGQGPEFLTYFQNEAQLDKSGLPSDRFFAERPEGSVSTLKIQRTQQEDSAVYLCASSRWSGTGQETQYFGPGTRLLVL.